This T cell receptor (beta chain) was documented in a study of T cells after posttransplantation cyclophosphamide. This clone has ten or more counts. Its antigen remains unidentified. Cyclophosphamide on days +3 and +4 followed busulfan-fludarabine conditioning and a marrow graft. The CDR3 runs to 16 residues. Trimming cost V 0 bases and J 5 bases; bases outside gene matches: 9. The germline CDR1 and CDR2 sequences are SGDLS and YYNGEE. Clones were read by immunoSEQ multiplex PCR, and TCRdb kept only the in-frame ones, dropping some. Observed in the sample are about 14,000 clones, none of them singletons. Study-level results: Skin or GI-infiltrating T cells shared few TRB sequences with blood. After PTCy, TRB diversity resembled that of CNI/methotrexate controls. Donor-recipient repertoire similarity was low at 1-2 months, rising over year one.

The sample in question was PBMCs, obtained 950 to 1,200 days after allogeneic stem cell transplant with posttransplant cyclophosphamide. This sequence was found in a female patient aged 40-50 years who received an allogeneic stem cell transplant from a related donor, was CMV-positive, and had no GVHD. These T cells may partly come from the graft donor. V gene TRBV9 combines with J gene TRBJ2-5; 8 positions agree with TRBD2. The CDR3 nucleotides are TGTGCCAGCAGCGTAGACGGGGGGGGCACCCCGGAGACCCAGTACTTC. This sequence encodes CASSVDGGGTPETQYF.